A single sample is the source of the 26 T cell receptor beta chains below, sequenced in a study of early T cells in non-severe SARS-CoV-2 infection. TCRdb reprocessed the 5' RACE reads with MiXCR, giving one entry per CDR3 protein. The sample includes about 22,000 distinct CDR3 sequences, roughly 3.5% of them seen just once. Source material: whole blood. These TCRs come from an adult who was a healthcare worker with PCR-confirmed SARS-CoV-2 infection or an uninfected control (not recorded which).

This clonotype came up a few times. The rearrangement uses TRBV21-1 and TRBJ2-7; the table assigns TRBD2, which was not confirmed against the DNA. TRBV21-1 is listed as a pseudogene. The CDR3 has 14 amino acids. Written as DNA, the CDR3 is TGTGCCAGCAGCCTATCGGACGGAGGTTACGAGCAGTACTTC. Its translation: CASSLSDGGYEQYF.

Relative to its sample, this clonotype is medium-sized (0.01 to 0.1%). The rearrangement uses TRBV7-3 and TRBJ2-1; 9 bases align to TRBD2. This CDR3 has 14 residues. Trimming removed 4 bases from V and 5 bases from J; junction bases left unmatched: 3. Germline V CDR1 and CDR2: SGHTA, FQGTGA. This chain's CDR3 is CASSSGLAHNEQFF. CDR3 coding DNA: TGTGCCAGCAGCTCGGGACTAGCTCACAATGAGCAGTTCTTC. The whole variable domain, filled in from reference TRBV7-3 and TRBJ2-1, reads GAGVSQTPSNKVTEKGKYVELRCDPISGHTALYWYRQSLGQGPEFLIYFQGTGAADDSGLPNDRFFAVRPEGSVSTLKIQRTERGDSAVYLCASSSGLAHNEQFFGPGTRLTVL.

This clonotype was found many times. The chain combines TRBV20-1 with TRBJ1-2; TRBD1 agrees at 8 bases. Germline loops: CDR1 DFQATT, CDR2 SNEGSKA (reference sequence). This CDR3 region has 14 residues. V gave up 0 bases and J gave up 3 bases; unmatched junction bases: 3. Here the CDR3 reads CSAREGDRHYGYTF. In DNA, the CDR3 is TGCAGTGCTAGAGAGGGGGACAGGCACTATGGCTACACCTTC.

This clonotype was seen at least ten times. DNA for the CDR3: TGTGCCAGCAGCCAAGAAGGGGCCCTAAGCGACAATGAGCAGTTCTTC. Its translation: CASSQEGALSDNEQFF. The V gene is TRBV4-2, the J gene TRBJ2-1, with TRBD1 as a possible D gene (5 bases). CDR1 LGHNA and CDR2 YNFKEQ come from the germline V gene. The CDR3 sequence is 16 residues long. The germline V and J ends were trimmed by 0 bases and 5 bases, with 14 bases remaining between them.

This clonotype was counted many times. This chain joins TRBV7-2 and TRBJ1-2; 9 bases are shared with TRBD1. The CDR3 runs 12 residues. Trimming at V came to 3 bases and at J to 8 bases, leaving 1 base not matched to a gene. Germline CDR1 reads SGHTA; CDR2 reads FQGNSA. The CDR3 is CASSFGQGGYTF. CDR3 in DNA: TGTGCCAGCAGCTTCGGACAGGGGGGCTACACCTTC.

This clonotype was seen at least ten times. This chain links TRBV7-9 with TRBJ1-5; the D is unclear. Trimming removed 1 base at V and 7 bases at J, with 11 bases between. Germline V gene sequence: CDR1 SEHNR, CDR2 FQNEAQ (reference sequence). The CDR3 extends over 14 amino acids. The chain's CDR3 is CASSLGGVGQPQHF. CDR3 nucleotides: TGTGCCAGCAGCTTAGGGGGAGTCGGGCAGCCCCAGCATTTT.

The table lists this clonotype with many counts. The rearrangement uses TRBV9 and TRBJ2-1, with D unresolved. V was cut by 1 base and J by 0 bases, with 11 bases left in between. The CDR3 extends over 16 amino acids. Germline V CDR1 and CDR2: SGDLS, YYNGEE. CDR3 residues: CASSVYGRSSYNEQFF. The CDR3 region has the DNA TGTGCCAGCAGCGTATATGGTAGGAGCTCCTACAATGAGCAGTTCTTC.

This clonotype was detected ten times or more. The chain has TRBV7-3 and TRBJ2-6; D unclear. Germline lookup yields CDR1 SGHTA and CDR2 FQGTGA. Deletions cut 2 bases from V and 0 bases from J, with 11 bases between. This CDR3 has 17 residues. The CDR3 sequence is CASSLSPGVSGANVLTF. The CDR3 DNA sequence: TGTGCCAGCAGCTTATCCCCTGGCGTCTCTGGGGCCAACGTCCTGACTTTC. Complete variable domain (other parts from reference TRBV7-3 and TRBJ2-6): GAGVSQTPSNKVTEKGKYVELRCDPISGHTALYWYRQSLGQGPEFLIYFQGTGAADDSGLPNDRFFAVRPEGSVSTLKIQRTERGDSAVYLCASSLSPGVSGANVLTFGAGSRLTVL.

This clonotype was counted at least ten times. V gene TRBV9 combines with J gene TRBJ2-2, with 13 bases fitting TRBD2. CDR1 is SGDLS, CDR2 YYNGEE, per germline. V was pared by 4 bases and J by 2 bases, with 14 bases of the junction left unmatched. The CDR3 totals 20 residues. The CDR3 loop reads CASSPRGDWTSGRNTGELFF. The CDR3 DNA reads as TGTGCCAGCAGCCCAAGAGGGGATTGGACTAGCGGGAGAAACACCGGGGAGCTGTTTTTT.

This clonotype was observed at least ten times. The chain links TRBV4-2 to TRBJ1-6; D perhaps matches TRBD1 (6 bases). This CDR3 comprises 18 residues. V was cut by 1 base and J by 10 bases, with 23 bases left in between. Germline values: CDR1 LGHNA, CDR2 YNFKEQ. This CDR3 reads CASSQANTGGQVRSPLHF. In DNA, the CDR3 is TGTGCCAGCAGCCAAGCTAACACCGGGGGACAAGTTAGGTCACCCCTCCACTTT.

The table lists this clonotype with a few counts. The genes are TRBV19 and TRBJ2-7; 9 bases agree with TRBD1. The CDR3 has 14 amino acids. V lost 3 bases to trimming and J lost 4 bases; unmatched junction nucleotides: 4. Per the germline V gene, CDR1 is LNHDA and CDR2 is SQIVND (reference sequence). In DNA, the CDR3 is TGTGCCAGTAGTATGGGGACAGGGCCATACGAGCAGTACTTC. Its translation is CASSMGTGPYEQYF.

This chain joins TRBV10-1 and TRBJ2-5; D is possibly TRBD1 or TRBD2 (6 bases each). V was pared by 8 bases and J by 5 bases, with 27 bases between. The CDR3 has 17 residues. CDR1 is WNHNN and CDR2 is SYGVQD in the germline V gene (reference sequence). CDR3 amino acids: CASRGSSGGLISETQYF. The CDR3 DNA follows: TGCGCCAGCCGAGGGAGCTCCGGGGGCCTGATTTCGGAGACCCAGTACTTC.

This clonotype has at least ten counts. The chain links TRBV20-1 to TRBJ2-7; TRBD2 matches 9 bases. The trim removed 1 base at V and 2 bases at J, leaving 0 bases unmatched. Per the germline V gene, CDR1 is DFQATT and CDR2 is SNEGSKA (reference sequence). The CDR3 sequence is 13 residues long. The CDR3 region is CSARGLAAYEQYF. DNA of the CDR3: TGCAGTGCTAGAGGACTAGCGGCCTACGAGCAGTACTTC.

This clonotype was seen at least ten times. The V gene is TRBV19, the J gene TRBJ1-6; D is perhaps TRBD1 (5 bases). Per the germline V gene, CDR1 is LNHDA and CDR2 is SQIVND (reference sequence). Trimming left V 6 bases short and J 6 bases short, with 15 bases between. This CDR3 region has 15 residues. CDR3 nucleotides: TGTGCCAGTAGCACCCGTTCGGGGGGTAATTCACCCCTCCACTTT. This gives the protein CASSTRSGGNSPLHF.

By share, this clonotype ranks as medium-sized. This chain connects TRBV6-4 to TRBJ2-7; D may be TRBD2 (5 bases). The germline CDR1 and CDR2 sequences are MRHNA and SNTAGT. Trimming took 7 bases from V and 2 from J, leaving 15 bases between them. The CDR3 contains 14 residues. In DNA, the CDR3 is TGTGCCAGCAAGGTGGAGCCCGGGGCCTACGAGCAGTACTTC. It encodes CASKVEPGAYEQYF.

In nucleotides, the CDR3 is TGTGCCAGCACTACGGGCTCCTATAATTCACCCCTCCACTTT. Translated, it gives CASTTGSYNSPLHF. The chain recombines TRBV6-2 or TRBV6-3 with TRBJ1-6; D call uncertain. Trimming removed 7 bases from V and 0 bases from J, with 7 bases in between. CDR1 is MNHEY, CDR2 SVGEGT, per germline. The CDR3 covers 14 residues.

This clonotype has a handful of counts. This rearrangement joins TRBV27 to TRBJ2-3; D not certain. The V end lost 5 bases, the J end lost 4 bases, and 7 bases lay between the germline ends. This CDR3 spans 12 amino acids. Germline V gene data show CDR1 as MNHEY and CDR2 as SMNVEV (reference sequence). This chain's CDR3 is CASSPYPDTQYF. The CDR3 DNA follows: TGTGCCAGCAGTCCCTACCCAGATACGCAGTATTTT.

This clonotype was observed at least ten times. V and J are TRBV20-1 and TRBJ2-1; 10 nucleotides match TRBD2. Germline-derived CDR1 and CDR2 are DFQATT and SNEGSKA (reference sequence). The CDR3 sequence is 15 residues long. Trimming cost V 3 bases and J 8 bases; bases outside gene matches: 10. The CDR3 loop is CSARVGSLAGDEQFF. The CDR3 DNA follows: TGCAGTGCTAGGGTCGGCAGCCTAGCGGGAGATGAGCAGTTCTTC.

This clonotype was observed many times. The chain combines TRBV15 with TRBJ2-3; 9 nucleotides agree with TRBD2. Germline lookup yields CDR1 LNHNV and CDR2 YYDKDF (reference sequence). The CDR3 has 18 residues. Trimming took 5 bases from V and 2 from J; bases not matched to a gene: 14. This CDR3 is CATSAYPRLAEHTDTQYF. The CDR3 nucleotides read TGTGCCACCAGCGCCTACCCTCGACTAGCGGAGCACACAGATACGCAGTATTTT.

This clonotype was seen a few times. The chain employs TRBV11-2 and TRBJ2-4, with D perhaps TRBD2 (5 bases). V lost 1 base and J 7 bases, leaving 11 bases between the germline ends. This CDR3 contains 14 residues. Per germline, CDR1 SGHAT and CDR2 FQNNGV. The CDR3, as DNA: TGTGCCAGCAGCTTAGGTGCGAGGGCGAACATTCAGTACTTC. It codes for CASSLGARANIQYF.

This clonotype has at least ten counts. The chain joins TRBV6-1 to TRBJ2-1; D ambiguous. The CDR3 is made up of 15 amino acids. With 6 bases removed from V and 4 bases from J, the gap between germline ends came to 16 bases. The germline V gene encodes CDR1 MNHNS and CDR2 SASEGT. The CDR3 loop reads CASSAVKGKYNEQFF. The CDR3 DNA follows: TGTGCCAGCAGCGCCGTAAAAGGGAAGTACAATGAGCAGTTCTTC.

This clonotype was observed many times. The chain is built from TRBV11-3 and TRBJ1-5; D is unresolved. The CDR3 sequence is 18 residues long. V lost 1 base, J lost 0 bases, and 16 bases lay in between. Germline CDR1 reads SGHNT; CDR2 reads YENEEA. In nucleotides, the CDR3 is TGTGCCAGCAGCTTAGTACCAGCGGAGATAGTTAGCAATCAGCCCCAGCATTTT. Its protein product is CASSLVPAEIVSNQPQHF.

By share of the sample, this clonotype is medium-sized. At one of its ends the junction is not consistent with the germline gene, which may arise from a read error. The chain has TRBV7-2 and TRBJ1-1; weak D call: TRBD1 (6 bases). The CDR3 covers 13 residues. From germline, CDR1 is SGHTA and CDR2 FQGNSA. This CDR3 is CASSSQTGFEVFF. CDR3 DNA sequence: TGTGCCAGCAGCTCCCAAACAGGGTTTGAAGTTTTCTTT.

This sequence joins TRBV11-3 and TRBJ2-7; TRBD2 might be the D (6 bases). With 4 bases removed from V and 1 base from J, the gap between germline ends came to 11 bases. Per germline, CDR1 SGHNT and CDR2 YENEEA. The CDR3 is made up of 14 amino acids. CDR3 residues: CASSSEGLSYEQYF. The CDR3, as DNA: TGTGCCAGCAGCTCGGAGGGCCTTTCCTACGAGCAGTACTTC.

This clonotype has ten or more counts. The chain recombines TRBV10-3 with TRBJ2-6, with D tentatively TRBD1 or TRBD2 (5 bases each). Trimming shortened V by 0 bases and J by 1 base, and 10 bases separated the two germline ends. The CDR3 consists of 17 residues. In germline, CDR1 is ENHRY, CDR2 SYGVKD. The CDR3 nucleotides are TGTGCCATCAGTGAGTCCGAGGGGCTTTCTGGGGCCAACGTCCTGACTTTC. This codes for CAISESEGLSGANVLTF.

This clonotype was detected many times. The chain links TRBV27 to TRBJ2-1; tentatively, D is TRBD1 (6 bases). The V end lost 5 bases, the J end lost 8 bases, and 10 bases lay between the germline ends. The CDR3 is 12 residues long. The germline V gene encodes CDR1 MNHEY and CDR2 SMNVEV (reference sequence). CDR3 sequence: CASSRTGYEQFF. The CDR3 DNA sequence: TGTGCCAGCAGTAGAACAGGGTATGAGCAGTTCTTC.